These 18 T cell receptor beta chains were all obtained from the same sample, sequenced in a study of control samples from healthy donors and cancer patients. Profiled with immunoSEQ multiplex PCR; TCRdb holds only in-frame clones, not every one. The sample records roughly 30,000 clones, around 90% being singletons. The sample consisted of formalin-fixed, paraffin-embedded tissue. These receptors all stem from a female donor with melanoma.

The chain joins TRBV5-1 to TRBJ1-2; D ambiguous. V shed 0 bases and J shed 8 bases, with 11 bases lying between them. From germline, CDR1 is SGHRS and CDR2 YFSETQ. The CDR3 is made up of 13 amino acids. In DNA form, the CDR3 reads TGCGCCAGCAGCTTGGAATTGGGGAAGGGCTACACCTTC. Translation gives CASSLELGKGYTF.

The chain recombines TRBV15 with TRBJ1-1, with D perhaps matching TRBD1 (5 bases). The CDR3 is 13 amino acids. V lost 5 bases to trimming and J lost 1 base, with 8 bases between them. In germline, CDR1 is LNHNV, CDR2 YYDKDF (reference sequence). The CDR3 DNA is TGTGCCACCAGCCGAGGGGAGAACACTGAAGCTTTCTTT. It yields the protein CATSRGENTEAFF.

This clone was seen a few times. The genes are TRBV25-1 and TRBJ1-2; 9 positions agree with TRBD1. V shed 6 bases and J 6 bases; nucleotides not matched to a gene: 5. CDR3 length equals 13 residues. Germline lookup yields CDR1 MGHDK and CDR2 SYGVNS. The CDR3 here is CASSAQGANGYTF. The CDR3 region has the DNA TGTGCCAGCAGCGCACAGGGGGCGAATGGCTACACCTTC.

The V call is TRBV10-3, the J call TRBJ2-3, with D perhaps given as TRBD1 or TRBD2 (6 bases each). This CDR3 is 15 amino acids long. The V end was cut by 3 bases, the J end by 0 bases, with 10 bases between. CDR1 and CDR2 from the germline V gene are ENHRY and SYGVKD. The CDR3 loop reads CAISEGGRSTDTQYF. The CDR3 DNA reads TGTGCCATCAGTGAAGGGGGGCGAAGCACAGATACGCAGTATTTT.

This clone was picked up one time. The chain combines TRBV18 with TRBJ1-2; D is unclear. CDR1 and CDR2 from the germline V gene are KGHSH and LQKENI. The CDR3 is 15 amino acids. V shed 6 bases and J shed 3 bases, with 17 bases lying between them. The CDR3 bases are TGTGCCAGCTCGCCTTCCCTCGAGGCGCACTATGGCTACACCTTC. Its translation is CASSPSLEAHYGYTF.

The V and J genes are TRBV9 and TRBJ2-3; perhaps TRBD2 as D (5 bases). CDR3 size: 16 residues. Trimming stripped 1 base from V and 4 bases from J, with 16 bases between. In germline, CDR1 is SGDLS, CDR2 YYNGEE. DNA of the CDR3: TGTGCCAGCAGCGTAAGTAGCGTCGTAGAACCAGATACGCAGTATTTT. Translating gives CASSVSSVVEPDTQYF. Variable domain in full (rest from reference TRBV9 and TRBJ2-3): DSGVTQTPKHLITATGQRVTLRCSPRSGDLSVYWYQQSLDQGLQFLIQYYNGEERAKGNILERFSAQQFPDLHSELNLSSLELGDSALYFCASSVSSVVEPDTQYFGPGTRLTVL.

CDR3 protein: CASSSTTSGSRADTQYF. In DNA form, the CDR3 reads TGTGCCAGCAGTTCGACGACTAGCGGGAGTCGGGCAGATACGCAGTATTTT. V and J are TRBV27 and TRBJ2-3; 12 bases align to TRBD2. Germline V gives CDR1 MNHEY, CDR2 SMNVEV (reference sequence). V lost 4 bases to trimming and J lost 4 bases; unmatched junction nucleotides: 9. The CDR3 has 17 amino acids.

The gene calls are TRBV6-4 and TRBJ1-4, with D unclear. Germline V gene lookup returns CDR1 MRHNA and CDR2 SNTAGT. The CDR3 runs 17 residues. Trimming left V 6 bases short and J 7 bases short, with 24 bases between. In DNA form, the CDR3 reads TGTGCCAGCAGGGGAGTTCCCCCGACTCTGAAGGGTGAAAAACTGTTTTTT. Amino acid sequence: CASRGVPPTLKGEKLFF.

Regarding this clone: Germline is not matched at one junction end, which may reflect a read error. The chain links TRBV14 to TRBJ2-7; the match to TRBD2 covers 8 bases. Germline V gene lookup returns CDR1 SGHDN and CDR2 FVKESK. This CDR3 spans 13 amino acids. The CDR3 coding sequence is TGTGCCAGCAGCCAAGATTGGAGGCGGGGGGCCCACTTC. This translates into CASSQDWRRGAHF.

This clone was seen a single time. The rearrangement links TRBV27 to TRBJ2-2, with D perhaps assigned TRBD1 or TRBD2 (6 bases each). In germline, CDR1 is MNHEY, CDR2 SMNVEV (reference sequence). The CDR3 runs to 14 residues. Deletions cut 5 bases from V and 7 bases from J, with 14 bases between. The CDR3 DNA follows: TGTGCCAGCAGTCTCGACAGGAGGGACGGGGAGCTGTTTTTT. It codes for CASSLDRRDGELFF.

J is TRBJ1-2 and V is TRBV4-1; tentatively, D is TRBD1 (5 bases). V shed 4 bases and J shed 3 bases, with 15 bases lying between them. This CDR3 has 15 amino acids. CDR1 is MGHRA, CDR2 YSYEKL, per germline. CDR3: CASSPSRGIYYGYTF. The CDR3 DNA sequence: TGCGCCAGCAGCCCTTCCCGGGGGATTTACTATGGCTACACCTTC.

The CDR3 region has the DNA TGCGCCAGCAGCCAGGCGACAGGGATCGACCAGCCCCAGCATTTT. Encoded protein: CASSQATGIDQPQHF. The chain recombines TRBV4-1 with TRBJ1-5, with 7 bases matching TRBD1. The length of the CDR3 is 15 residues. Losses at the gene ends were 3 bases for V and 7 bases for J; bases not matched to a gene: 9. The V gene's germline CDR1 is MGHRA and CDR2 YSYEKL.

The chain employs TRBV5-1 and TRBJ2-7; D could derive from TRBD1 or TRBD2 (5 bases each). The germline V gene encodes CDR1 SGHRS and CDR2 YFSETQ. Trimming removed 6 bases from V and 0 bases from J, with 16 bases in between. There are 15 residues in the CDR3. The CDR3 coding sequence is TGCGCCAGCAAGATCGGGACGCCGAGCTCCTACGAGCAGTACTTC. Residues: CASKIGTPSSYEQYF.

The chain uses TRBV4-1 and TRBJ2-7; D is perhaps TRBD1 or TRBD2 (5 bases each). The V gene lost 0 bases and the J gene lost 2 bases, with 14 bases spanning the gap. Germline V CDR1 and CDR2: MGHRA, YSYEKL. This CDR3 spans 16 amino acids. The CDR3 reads CASSQDFSGLAYEQYF. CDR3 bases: TGCGCCAGCAGCCAAGATTTTTCGGGGCTTGCCTACGAGCAGTACTTC.

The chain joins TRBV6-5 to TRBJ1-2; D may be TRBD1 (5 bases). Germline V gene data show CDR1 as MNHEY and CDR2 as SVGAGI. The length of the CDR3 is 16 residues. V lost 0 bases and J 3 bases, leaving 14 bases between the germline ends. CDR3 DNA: TGTGCCAGCAGTTACTCCGAGGGTGTAGGGGACTATGGCTACACCTTC. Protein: CASSYSEGVGDYGYTF.

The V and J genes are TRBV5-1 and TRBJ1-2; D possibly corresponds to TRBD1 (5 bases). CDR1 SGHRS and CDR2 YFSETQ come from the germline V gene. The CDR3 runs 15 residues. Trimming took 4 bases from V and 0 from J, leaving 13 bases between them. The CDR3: CASSAGTQANYGYTF. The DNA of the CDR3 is TGCGCCAGCAGCGCAGGGACCCAAGCTAACTATGGCTACACCTTC.

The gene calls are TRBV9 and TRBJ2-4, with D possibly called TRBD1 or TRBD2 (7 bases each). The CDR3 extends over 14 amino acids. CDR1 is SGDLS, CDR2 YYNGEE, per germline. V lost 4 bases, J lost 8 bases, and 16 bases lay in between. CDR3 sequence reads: CASSPRGGNDIQYF. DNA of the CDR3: TGTGCCAGCAGCCCCAGGGGGGGGAACGACATTCAGTACTTC.

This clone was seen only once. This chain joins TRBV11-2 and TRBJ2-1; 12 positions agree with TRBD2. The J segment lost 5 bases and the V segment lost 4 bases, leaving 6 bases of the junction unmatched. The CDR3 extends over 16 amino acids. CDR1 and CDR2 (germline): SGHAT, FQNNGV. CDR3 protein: CASSYPGLAGHNEQFF. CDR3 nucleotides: TGTGCCAGCAGCTACCCGGGACTAGCGGGTCACAATGAGCAGTTCTTC.